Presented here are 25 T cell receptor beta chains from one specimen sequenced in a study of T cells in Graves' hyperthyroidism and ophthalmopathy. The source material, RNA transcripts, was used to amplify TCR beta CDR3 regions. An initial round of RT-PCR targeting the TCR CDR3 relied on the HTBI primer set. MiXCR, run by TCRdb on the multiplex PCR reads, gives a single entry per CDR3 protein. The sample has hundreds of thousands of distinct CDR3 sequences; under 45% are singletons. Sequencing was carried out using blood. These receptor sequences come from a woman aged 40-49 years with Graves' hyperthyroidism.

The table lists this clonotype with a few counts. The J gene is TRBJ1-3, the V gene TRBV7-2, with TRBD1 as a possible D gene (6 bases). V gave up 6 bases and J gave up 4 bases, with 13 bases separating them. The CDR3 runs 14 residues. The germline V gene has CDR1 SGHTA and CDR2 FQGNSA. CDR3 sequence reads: CASSRNREGNTIYF. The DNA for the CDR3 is TGTGCCAGCAGTAGGAACAGGGAAGGAAACACCATATATTTT.

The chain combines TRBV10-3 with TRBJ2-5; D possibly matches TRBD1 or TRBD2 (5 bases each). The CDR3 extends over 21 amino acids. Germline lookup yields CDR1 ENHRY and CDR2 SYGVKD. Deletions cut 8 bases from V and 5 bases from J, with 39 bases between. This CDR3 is CAILGAAGANVLTSGTETQYF. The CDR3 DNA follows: TGTGCCATCCTGGGCGCCGCTGGGGCCAACGTCCTGACTTCCGGGACCGAGACCCAGTACTTC.

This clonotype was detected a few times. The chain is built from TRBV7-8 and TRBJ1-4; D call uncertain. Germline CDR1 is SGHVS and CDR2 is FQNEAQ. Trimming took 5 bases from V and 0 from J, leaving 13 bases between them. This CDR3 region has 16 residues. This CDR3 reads CASSRSEFATNEKLFF. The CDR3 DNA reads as TGTGCCAGCAGCCGTTCGGAATTTGCAACTAATGAAAAACTGTTTTTT. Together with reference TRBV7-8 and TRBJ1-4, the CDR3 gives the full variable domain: GAGVSQSPRYKVAKRGQDVALRCDPISGHVSLFWYQQALGQGPEFLTYFQNEAQLDKSGLPSDRFFAERPEGSVSTLKIQRTQQEDSAVYLCASSRSEFATNEKLFFGSGTQLSVL.

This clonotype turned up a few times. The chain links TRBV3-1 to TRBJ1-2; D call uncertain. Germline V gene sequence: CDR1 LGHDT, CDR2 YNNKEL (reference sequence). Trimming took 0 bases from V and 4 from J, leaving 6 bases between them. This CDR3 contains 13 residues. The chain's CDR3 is CASSQDRVYGYTF. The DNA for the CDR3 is TGTGCCAGCAGCCAAGATCGTGTCTATGGCTACACCTTC. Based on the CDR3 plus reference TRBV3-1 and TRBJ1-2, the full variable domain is DTAVSQTPKYLVTQMGNDKSIKCEQNLGHDTMYWYKQDSKKFLKIMFSYNNKELIINETVPNRFSPKSPDKAHLNLHINSLELGDSAVYFCASSQDRVYGYTFGSGTRLTVV.

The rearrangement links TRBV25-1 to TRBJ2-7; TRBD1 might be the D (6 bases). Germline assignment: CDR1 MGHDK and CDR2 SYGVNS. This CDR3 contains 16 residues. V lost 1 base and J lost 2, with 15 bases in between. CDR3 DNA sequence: TGTGCCAGCAGTGAATCCGGCAGGGGCGACCCCTACGAGCAGTACTTC. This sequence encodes CASSESGRGDPYEQYF.

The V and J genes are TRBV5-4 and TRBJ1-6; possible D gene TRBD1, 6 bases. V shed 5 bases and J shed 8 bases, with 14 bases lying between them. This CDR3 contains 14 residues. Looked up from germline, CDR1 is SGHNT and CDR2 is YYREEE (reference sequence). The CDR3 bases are TGTGCCAGCAGACCTGACAGGACATATTCACCCCTCCACTTT. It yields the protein CASRPDRTYSPLHF.

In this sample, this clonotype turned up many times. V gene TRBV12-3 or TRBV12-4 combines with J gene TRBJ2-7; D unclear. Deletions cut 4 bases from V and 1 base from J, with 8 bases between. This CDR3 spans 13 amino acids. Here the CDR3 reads CASSSGRSYEQYF. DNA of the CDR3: TGTGCCAGCAGTTCCGGCCGATCCTACGAGCAGTACTTC.

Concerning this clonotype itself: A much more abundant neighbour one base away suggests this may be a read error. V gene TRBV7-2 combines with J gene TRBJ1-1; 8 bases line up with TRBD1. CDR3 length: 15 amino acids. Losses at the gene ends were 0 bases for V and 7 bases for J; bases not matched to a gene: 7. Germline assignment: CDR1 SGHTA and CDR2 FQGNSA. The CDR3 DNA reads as TGTGCCAGCAGCTTAGCGCAGGGGGCAATGAATGAAGCTTTCTTT. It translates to CASSLAQGAMNEAFF.

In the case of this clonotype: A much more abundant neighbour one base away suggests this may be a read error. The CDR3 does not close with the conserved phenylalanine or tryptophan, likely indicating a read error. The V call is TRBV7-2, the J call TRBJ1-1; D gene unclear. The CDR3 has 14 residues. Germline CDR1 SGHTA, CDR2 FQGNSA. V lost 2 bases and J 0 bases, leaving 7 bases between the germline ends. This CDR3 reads CASSLPSLNTEAFL. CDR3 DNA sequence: TGTGCCAGCAGCTTACCCTCCCTGAACACTGAAGCTTTCCTT.

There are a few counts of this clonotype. The CDR3 spells CASRVGQGGQPQHF. For the CDR3, the DNA is TGTGCCAGCCGAGTCGGGCAGGGAGGCCAGCCCCAGCATTTT. The chain is built from TRBV28 and TRBJ1-5; D possibly corresponds to TRBD1 (5 bases). The V gene lost 8 bases and the J gene lost 7 bases, with 18 bases spanning the gap. CDR3 size: 14 residues. Germline CDR1 and CDR2: MDHEN and SYDVKM.

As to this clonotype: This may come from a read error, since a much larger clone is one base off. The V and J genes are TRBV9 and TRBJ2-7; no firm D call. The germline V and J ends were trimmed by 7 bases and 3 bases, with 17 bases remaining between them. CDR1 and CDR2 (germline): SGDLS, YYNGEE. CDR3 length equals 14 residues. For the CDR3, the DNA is TGTGCCAGCGGTGCCCCCGACTCGAACTACGAGCAGTACTTC. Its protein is CASGAPDSNYEQYF.

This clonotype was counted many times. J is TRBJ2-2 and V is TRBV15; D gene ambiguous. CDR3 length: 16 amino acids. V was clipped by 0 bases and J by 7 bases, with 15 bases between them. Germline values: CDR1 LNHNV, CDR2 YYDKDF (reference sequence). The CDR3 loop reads CATSRDDGLRIGELFF. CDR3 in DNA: TGTGCCACCAGCAGAGATGATGGTTTGAGAATCGGGGAGCTGTTTTTT.

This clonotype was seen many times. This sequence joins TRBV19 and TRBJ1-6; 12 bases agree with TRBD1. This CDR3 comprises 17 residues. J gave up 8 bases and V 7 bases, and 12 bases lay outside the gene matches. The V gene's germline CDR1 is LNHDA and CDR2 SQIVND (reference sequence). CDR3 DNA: TGTGCCAGTACACATCCTCCCGGGACAGGGGGCGATTCACCCCTCCACTTT. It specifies CASTHPPGTGGDSPLHF.

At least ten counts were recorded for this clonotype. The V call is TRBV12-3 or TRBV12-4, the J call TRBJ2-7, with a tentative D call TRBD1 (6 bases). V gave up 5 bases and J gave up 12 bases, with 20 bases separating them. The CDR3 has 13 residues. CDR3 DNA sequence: TGTGCCAGCAGTCTGACAGGAAGGGGGAGCATGTACTTC. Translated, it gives CASSLTGRGSMYF.

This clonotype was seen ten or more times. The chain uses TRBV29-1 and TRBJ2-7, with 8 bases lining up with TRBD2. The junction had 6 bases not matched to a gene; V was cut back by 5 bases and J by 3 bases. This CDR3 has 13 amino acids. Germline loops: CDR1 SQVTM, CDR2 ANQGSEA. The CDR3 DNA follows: TGCAGCGTTCCTAGCGGGCCCAACTACGAGCAGTACTTC. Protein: CSVPSGPNYEQYF.

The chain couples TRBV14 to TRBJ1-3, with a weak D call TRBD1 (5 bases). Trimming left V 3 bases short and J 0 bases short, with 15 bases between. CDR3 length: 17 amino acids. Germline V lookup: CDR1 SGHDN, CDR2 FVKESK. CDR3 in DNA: TGTGCCAGCAGCCAGTGGGTCGGGACGAACTCTGGAAACACCATATATTTT. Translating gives CASSQWVGTNSGNTIYF.

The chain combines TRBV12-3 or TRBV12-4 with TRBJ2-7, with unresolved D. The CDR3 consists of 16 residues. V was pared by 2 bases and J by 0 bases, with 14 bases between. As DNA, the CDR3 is TGTGCCAGCAGTTTACGGTCGCGGCACCACTCCTACGAGCAGTACTTC. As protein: CASSLRSRHHSYEQYF.

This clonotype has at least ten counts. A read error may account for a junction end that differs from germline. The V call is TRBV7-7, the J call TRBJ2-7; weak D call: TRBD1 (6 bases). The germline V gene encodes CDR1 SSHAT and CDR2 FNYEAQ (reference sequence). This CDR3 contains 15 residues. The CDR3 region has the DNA TGTGCTAGCAGCCCAACCCCGGCAGACAGGCACGAGCAGTACTTC. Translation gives CASSPTPADRHEQYF.

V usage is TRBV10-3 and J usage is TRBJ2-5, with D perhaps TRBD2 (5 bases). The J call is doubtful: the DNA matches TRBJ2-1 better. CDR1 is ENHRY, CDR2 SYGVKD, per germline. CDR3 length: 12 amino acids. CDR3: CAISPQAEFQFF. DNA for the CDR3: TGTGCCATCAGTCCACAAGCGGAGTTTCAGTTCTTC.

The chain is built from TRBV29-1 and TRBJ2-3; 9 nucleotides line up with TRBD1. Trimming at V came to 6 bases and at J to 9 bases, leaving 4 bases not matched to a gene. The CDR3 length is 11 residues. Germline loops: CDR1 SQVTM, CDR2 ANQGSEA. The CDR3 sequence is CSVVTGGTQYF. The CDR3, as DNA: TGCAGCGTCGTGACAGGGGGAACGCAGTATTTT.

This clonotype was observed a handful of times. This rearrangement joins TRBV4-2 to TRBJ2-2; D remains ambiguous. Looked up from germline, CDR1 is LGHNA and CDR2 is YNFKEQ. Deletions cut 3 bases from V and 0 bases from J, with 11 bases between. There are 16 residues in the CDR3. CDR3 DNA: TGTGCCAGCAGCCAGCAATATACTTCGAACACCGGGGAGCTGTTTTTT. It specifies CASSQQYTSNTGELFF.

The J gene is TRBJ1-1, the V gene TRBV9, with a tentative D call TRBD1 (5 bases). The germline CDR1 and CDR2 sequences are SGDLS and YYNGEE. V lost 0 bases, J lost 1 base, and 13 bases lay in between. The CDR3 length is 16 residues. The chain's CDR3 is CASSVVIEGANTEAFF. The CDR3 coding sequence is TGTGCCAGCAGCGTAGTAATCGAAGGGGCGAACACTGAAGCTTTCTTT.

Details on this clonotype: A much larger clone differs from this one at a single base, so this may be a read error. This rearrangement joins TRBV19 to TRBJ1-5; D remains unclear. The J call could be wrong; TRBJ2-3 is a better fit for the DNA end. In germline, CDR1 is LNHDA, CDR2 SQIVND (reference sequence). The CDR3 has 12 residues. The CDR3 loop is CASSALDRSQYF. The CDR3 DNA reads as TGTGCCAGTAGTGCTTTGGACCGGTCCCAGTATTTT.

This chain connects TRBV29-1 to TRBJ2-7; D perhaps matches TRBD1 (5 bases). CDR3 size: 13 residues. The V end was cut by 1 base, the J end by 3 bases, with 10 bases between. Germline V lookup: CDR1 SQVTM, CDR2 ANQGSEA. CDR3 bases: TGCAGCGTTGAAGTAGGCAGGGACTACGAGCAGTACTTC. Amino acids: CSVEVGRDYEQYF.

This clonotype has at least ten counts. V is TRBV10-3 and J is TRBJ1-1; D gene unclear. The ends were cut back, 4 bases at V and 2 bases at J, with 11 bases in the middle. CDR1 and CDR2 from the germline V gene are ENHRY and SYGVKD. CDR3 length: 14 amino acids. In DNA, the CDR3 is TGTGCCATCAGTGGAGGGAGTACCAACACTGAAGCTTTCTTT. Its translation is CAISGGSTNTEAFF.